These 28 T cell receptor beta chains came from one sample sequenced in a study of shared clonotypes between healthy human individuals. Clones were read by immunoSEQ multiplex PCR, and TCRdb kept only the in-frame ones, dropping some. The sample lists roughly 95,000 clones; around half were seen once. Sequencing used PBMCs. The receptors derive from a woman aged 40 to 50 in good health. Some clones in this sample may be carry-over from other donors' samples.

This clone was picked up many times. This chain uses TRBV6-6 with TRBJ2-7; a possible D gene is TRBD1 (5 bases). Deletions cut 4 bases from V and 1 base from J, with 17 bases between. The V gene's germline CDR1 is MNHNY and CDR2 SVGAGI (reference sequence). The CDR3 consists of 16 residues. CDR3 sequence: CASSSFRVLGSYEQYF. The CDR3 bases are TGTGCCAGCAGTTCCTTCAGGGTGTTGGGTTCCTACGAGCAGTACTTC.

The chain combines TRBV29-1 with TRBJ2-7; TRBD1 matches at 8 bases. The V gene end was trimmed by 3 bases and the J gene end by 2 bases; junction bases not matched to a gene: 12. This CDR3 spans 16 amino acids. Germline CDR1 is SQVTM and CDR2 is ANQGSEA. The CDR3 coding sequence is TGCAGCGTTGAGGCTTTGACAGGGGAGGCGACCTACGAGCAGTACTTC. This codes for CSVEALTGEATYEQYF.

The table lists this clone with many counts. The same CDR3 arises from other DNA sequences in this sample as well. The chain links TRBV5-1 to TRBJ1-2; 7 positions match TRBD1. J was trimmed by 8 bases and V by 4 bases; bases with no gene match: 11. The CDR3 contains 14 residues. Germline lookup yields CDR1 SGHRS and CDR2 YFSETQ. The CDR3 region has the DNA TGCGCCAGCAGCCCGACCGACAGGGTGCAAGGCTACACCTTC. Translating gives CASSPTDRVQGYTF.

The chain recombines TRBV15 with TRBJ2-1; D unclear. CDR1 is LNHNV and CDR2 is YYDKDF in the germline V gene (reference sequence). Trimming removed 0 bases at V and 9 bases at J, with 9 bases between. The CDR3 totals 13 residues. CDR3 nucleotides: TGTGCCACCAGCAGAGATAAGTCGGGTGAGCAGTTCTTC. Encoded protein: CATSRDKSGEQFF. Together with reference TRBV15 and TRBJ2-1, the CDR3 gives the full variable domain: DAMVIQNPRYQVTQFGKPVTLSCSQTLNHNVMYWYQQKSSQAPKLLFHYYDKDFNNEADTPDNFQSRRPNTSFCFLDIRSPGLGDTAMYLCATSRDKSGEQFFGPGTRLTVL.

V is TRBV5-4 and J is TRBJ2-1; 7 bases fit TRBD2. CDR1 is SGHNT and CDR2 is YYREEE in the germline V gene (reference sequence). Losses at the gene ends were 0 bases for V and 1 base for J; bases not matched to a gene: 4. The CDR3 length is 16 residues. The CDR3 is CASSLDPAGSYNEQFF. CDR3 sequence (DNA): TGTGCCAGCAGCTTGGATCCAGCGGGATCCTACAATGAGCAGTTCTTC. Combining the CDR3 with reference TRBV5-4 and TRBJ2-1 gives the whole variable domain ETGVTQSPTHLIKTRGQQVTLRCSSQSGHNTVSWYQQALGQGPQFIFQYYREEENGRGNFPPRFSGLQFPNYSSELNVNALELDDSALYLCASSLDPAGSYNEQFFGPGTRLTVL.

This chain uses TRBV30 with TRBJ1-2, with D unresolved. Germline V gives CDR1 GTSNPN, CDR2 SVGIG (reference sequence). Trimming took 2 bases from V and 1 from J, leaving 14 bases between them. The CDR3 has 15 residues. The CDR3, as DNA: TGTGCCTGGAGTCCCAGGACCTCGGGTAACTATGGCTACACCTTC. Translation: CAWSPRTSGNYGYTF.

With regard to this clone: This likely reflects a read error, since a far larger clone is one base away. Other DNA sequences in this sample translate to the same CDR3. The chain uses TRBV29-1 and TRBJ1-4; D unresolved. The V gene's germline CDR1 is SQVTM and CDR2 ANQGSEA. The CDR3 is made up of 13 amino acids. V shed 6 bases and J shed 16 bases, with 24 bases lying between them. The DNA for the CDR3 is TGCAGCGTCTTGGGGTTCAGTGACCGAGACAAGTTTTTT. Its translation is CSVLGFSDRDKFF.

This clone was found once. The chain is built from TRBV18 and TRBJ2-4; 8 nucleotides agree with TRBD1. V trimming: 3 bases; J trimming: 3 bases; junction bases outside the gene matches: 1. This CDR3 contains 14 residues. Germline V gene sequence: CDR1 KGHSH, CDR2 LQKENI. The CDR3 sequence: CASSPDRGKNIQYF. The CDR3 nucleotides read TGTGCCAGCTCACCCGACAGGGGCAAAAACATTCAGTACTTC.

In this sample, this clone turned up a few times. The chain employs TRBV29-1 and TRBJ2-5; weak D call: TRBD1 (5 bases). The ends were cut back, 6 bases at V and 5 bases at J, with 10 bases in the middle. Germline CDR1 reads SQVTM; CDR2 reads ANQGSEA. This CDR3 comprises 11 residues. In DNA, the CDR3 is TGCAGCGTAGGGAAGGGGGAGACCCAGTACTTC. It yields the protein CSVGKGETQYF.

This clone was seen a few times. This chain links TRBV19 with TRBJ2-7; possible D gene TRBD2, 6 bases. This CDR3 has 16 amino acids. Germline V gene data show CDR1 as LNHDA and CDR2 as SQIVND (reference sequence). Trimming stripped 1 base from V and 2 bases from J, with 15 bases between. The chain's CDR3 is CASSIGRLDYPYEQYF. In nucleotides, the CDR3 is TGTGCCAGTAGTATAGGCCGCCTGGACTACCCCTACGAGCAGTACTTC.

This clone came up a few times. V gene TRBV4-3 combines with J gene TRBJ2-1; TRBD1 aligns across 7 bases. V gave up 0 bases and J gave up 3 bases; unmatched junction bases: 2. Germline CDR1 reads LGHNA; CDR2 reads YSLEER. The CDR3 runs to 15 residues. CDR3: CASSQDSGGYNEQFF. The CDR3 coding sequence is TGCGCCAGCAGCCAAGATTCAGGGGGCTACAATGAGCAGTTCTTC.

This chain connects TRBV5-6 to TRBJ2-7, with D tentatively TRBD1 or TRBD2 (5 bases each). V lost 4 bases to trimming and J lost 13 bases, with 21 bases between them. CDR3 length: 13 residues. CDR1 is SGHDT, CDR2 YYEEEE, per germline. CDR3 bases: TGTGCCAGCAGCAGCTCCGGGACGCTGAGCAAATACTTC. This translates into CASSSSGTLSKYF.

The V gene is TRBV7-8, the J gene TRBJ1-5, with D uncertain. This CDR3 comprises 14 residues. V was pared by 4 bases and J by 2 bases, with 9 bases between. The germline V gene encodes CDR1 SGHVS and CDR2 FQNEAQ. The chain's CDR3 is CASSSSPGNQPQHF. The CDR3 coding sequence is TGTGCCAGCAGCTCCAGCCCGGGCAATCAGCCCCAGCATTTT. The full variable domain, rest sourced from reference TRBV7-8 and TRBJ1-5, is GAGVSQSPRYKVAKRGQDVALRCDPISGHVSLFWYQQALGQGPEFLTYFQNEAQLDKSGLPSDRFFAERPEGSVSTLKIQRTQQEDSAVYLCASSSSPGNQPQHFGDGTRLSIL.

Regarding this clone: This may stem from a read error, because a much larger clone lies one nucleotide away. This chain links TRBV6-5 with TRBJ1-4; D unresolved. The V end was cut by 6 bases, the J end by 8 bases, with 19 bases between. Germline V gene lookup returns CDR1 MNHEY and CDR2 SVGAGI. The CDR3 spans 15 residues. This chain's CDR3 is CASRRDIGLEEKLFF. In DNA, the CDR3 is TGTGCCAGCAGACGGGATATAGGGTTGGAAGAAAAACTGTTTTTT.

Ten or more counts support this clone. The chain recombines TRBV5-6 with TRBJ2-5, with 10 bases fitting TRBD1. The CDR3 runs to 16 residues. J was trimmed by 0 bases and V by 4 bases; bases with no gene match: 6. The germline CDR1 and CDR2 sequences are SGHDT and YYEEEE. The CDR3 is CASSGMGQGYQETQYF. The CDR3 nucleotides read TGTGCCAGCAGCGGGATGGGACAGGGGTACCAAGAGACCCAGTACTTC.

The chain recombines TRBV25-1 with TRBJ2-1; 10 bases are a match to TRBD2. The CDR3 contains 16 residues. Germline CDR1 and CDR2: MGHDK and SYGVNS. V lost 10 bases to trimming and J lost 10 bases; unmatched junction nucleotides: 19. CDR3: CATQTPIAGGLREQFF. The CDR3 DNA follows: TGTGCCACCCAGACCCCCATAGCGGGAGGACTGAGGGAGCAGTTCTTC.

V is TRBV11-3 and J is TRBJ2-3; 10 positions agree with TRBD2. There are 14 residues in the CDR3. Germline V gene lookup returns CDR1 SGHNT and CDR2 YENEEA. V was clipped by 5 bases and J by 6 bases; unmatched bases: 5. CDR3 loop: CASSGSGLADTQYF. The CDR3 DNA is TGTGCCAGCAGCGGATCGGGACTAGCGGATACGCAGTATTTT.

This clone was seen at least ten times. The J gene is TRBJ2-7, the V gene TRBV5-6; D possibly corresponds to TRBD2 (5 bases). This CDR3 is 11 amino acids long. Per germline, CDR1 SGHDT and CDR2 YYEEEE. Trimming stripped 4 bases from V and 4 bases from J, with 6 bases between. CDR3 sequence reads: CASSRGYEQYF. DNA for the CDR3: TGTGCCAGCAGCCGGGGTTACGAGCAGTACTTC.

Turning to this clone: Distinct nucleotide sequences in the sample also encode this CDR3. This CDR3 is CSVEESHEAFF. The CDR3 DNA sequence: TGCAGCGTTGAAGAGTCGCATGAAGCTTTCTTT. This chain connects TRBV29-1 to TRBJ1-1; D not resolved. Between the trimmed V and J ends, which lost 0 bases and 7 bases, there was a span of 6 bases. This CDR3 region has 11 residues. Germline V gives CDR1 SQVTM, CDR2 ANQGSEA.

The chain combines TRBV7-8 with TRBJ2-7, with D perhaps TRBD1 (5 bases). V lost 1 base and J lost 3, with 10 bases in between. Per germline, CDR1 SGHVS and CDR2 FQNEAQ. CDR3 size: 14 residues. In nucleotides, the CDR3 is TGTGCCAGCAGCTTAGGGACAAAACTCTACGAGCAGTACTTC. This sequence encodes CASSLGTKLYEQYF.

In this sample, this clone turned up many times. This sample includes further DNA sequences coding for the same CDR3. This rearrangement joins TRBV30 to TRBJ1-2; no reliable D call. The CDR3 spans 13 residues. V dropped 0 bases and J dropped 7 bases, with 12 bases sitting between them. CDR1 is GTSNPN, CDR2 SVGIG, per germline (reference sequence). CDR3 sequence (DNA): TGTGCCTGGAGTGTACGGAGGGAGGGTGGCTACACCTTC. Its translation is CAWSVRREGGYTF.

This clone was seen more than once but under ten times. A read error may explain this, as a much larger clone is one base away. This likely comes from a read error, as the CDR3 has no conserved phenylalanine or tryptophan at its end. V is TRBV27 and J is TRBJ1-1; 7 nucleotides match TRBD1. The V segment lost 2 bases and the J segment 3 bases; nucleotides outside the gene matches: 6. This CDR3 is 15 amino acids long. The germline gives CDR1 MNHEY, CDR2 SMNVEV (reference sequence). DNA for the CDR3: TGTGCCAGCAGTTTAACCGGGACAGCATACACTGAAGCTTTCCTT. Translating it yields CASSLTGTAYTEAFL.

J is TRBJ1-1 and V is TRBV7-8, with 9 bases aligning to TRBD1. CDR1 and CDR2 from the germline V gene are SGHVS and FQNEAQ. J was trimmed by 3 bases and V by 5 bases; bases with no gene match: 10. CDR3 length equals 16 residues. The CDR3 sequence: CASSPIRGDRDTEAFF. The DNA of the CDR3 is TGTGCCAGCAGCCCAATTAGGGGGGACAGGGACACTGAAGCTTTCTTT.

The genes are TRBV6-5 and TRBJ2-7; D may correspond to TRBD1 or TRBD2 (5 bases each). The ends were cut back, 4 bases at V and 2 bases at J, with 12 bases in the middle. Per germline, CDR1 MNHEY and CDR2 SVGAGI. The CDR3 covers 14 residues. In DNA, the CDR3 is TGTGCCAGCAGTTTCGGGACGGAAGCCTACGAGCAGTACTTC. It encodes CASSFGTEAYEQYF.

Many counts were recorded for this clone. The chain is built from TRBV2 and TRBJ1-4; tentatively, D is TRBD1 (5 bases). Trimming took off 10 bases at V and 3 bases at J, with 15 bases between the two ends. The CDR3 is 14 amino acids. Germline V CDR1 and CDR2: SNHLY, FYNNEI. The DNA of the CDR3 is TGTGCCACGGCTTTGGGGCAGTCTAATGAAAAACTGTTTTTT. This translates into CATALGQSNEKLFF.

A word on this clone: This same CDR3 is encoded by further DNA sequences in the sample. The CDR3 DNA follows: TGCGCCAGCAGCCAAGATCCCCCCTCTGGGGCCAACGTCCTGACTTTC. Translating gives CASSQDPPSGANVLTF. This chain connects TRBV4-3 to TRBJ2-6, with D uncertain. Germline V lookup: CDR1 LGHNA, CDR2 YSLEER. V lost 0 bases and J lost 0, with 6 bases in between. The CDR3 covers 16 residues.

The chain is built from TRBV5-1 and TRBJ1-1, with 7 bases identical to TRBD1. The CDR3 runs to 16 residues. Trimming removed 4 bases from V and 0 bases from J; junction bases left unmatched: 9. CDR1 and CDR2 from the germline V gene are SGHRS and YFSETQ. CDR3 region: CASSLGLGQLNTEAFF. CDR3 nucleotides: TGCGCCAGCAGCCTGGGCCTGGGACAGTTGAACACTGAAGCTTTCTTT.

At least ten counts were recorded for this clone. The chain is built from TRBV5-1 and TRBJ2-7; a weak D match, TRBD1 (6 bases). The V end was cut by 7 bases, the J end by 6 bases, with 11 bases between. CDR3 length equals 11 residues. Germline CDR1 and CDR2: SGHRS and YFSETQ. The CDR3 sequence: CASAQGGEQYF. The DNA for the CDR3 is TGCGCCAGCGCACAGGGTGGCGAGCAGTACTTC.